Sequencing of this T cell receptor (beta chain) was carried out in a study of T cell repertoires in cytomegalovirus infection (dated by TCRdb to the late 2010s). Regarding the complete study: Peptide stimulations targeted recently identified HLA-C-restricted CMV epitopes, whose presentation resists viral immunomodulation, together with well-studied HLA-B-restricted epitopes. The HLA type of each donor mattered for the analysis, because public TCR beta signatures pointed to carriage of CMV infection along with the matching HLA type.

The data were produced on an Illumina HiSeq 1500. The raw public reads went through TCRdb reprocessing: fastp at Q25, MiXCR clone calling, in-frame beta chains kept. Entries that share a CDR3 protein sequence are merged under the most common genes and DNA. In this sample the table shows roughly 990,000 distinct CDR3 sequences, roughly 30% of which occur a single time. The biggest ten clones account for 11% to 15% of the sample. This sample's treatment or condition label indicates: in vitro stimulation with specific CMV peptide epitopes to enrich CMV-specific T cells. This clonotype was recorded a few times. The specificity of this receptor is unknown. The record has no base qualities; no much larger clone is one base away. Results the study describes overall, beyond this receptor: The ex vivo response was dominated by HLA-C-restricted CMV-specific TCR beta clonotypes, which also provided the single most frequent clonotype in two of eight donors. In both this cohort and an independent cohort of 350 or so donors, the cumulative frequency of public TCR beta family members distinguished carriers of CMV infection plus the relevant HLA type.

The germline V gene provides CDR1 SNHLY and CDR2 FYNNEI. The CDR3 measures 14 amino acids from cysteine to phenylalanine. Only the CDR3 DNA stays, 42 bases, in frame from base 1. Trimming takes 0 bases from V and 2 bases from J, and the germline ends sit 5 bases apart. The chain is encoded by TRBV2 joined to TRBJ1-5, with no confident D gene call. The source of this sequence is a human donor in good health (CMV status not recorded). Some clones in this sample may be carry-over from other donors' samples. Specimen: cultured CD8+ T cells from PBMCs, collected from culture after CMV antigen stimulation. The DNA is as follows: TGTGCCAGCAGTGAAGCAGTTGGCAATCAGCCCCAGCATTTT. This gives the protein CASSEAVGNQPQHF.